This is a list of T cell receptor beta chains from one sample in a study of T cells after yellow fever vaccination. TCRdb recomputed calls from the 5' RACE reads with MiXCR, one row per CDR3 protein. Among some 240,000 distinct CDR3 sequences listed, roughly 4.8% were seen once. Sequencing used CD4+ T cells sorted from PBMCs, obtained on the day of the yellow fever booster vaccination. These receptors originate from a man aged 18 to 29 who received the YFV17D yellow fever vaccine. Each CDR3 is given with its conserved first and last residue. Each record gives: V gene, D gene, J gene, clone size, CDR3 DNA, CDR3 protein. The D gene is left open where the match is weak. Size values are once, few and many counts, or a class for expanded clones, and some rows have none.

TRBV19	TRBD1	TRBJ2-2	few	TGTGCCAGTAGTACACAGGGGACCGGGGAGCTGTTTTTT	CASSTQGTGELFF
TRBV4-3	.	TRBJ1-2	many	TGCGCCAGCAGCCAAGAAGTAGGGAGGACAGAGATGAACTATGGCTACACCTTC	CASSQEVGRTEMNYGYTF
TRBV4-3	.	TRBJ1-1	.	TGCGCCAGCAGCCTTGAGATTCGGGGGAACACTGAAGCTTTCTTT	CASSLEIRGNTEAFF
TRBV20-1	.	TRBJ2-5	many	TGCAGTGCTAGGGGGGGTGCCTTACAAGAGACCCAGTACTTC	CSARGGALQETQYF
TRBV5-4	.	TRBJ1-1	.	TGTGCCAGCAGCTTGGCCACGGGTACGAACACTGAAGCTTTCTTT	CASSLATGTNTEAFF
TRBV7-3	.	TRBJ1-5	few	TGTGCCAGCAGCTTAACCGAACCCGGTCAGCCCCAGCATTTT	CASSLTEPGQPQHF
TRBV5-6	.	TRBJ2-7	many	TGTGCCAGCAGCTTGCAGGGACCCTACGAGCAGTACTTC	CASSLQGPYEQYF
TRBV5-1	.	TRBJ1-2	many	TGCGCCAGCAGCTTGGACAGGGCTAACTATGGCTACACCTTC	CASSLDRANYGYTF
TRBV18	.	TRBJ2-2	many	TGTGCCAGCTTCACTTACACCGGGGAGCTGTTTTTT	CASFTYTGELFF
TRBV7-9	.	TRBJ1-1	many	TGTGCCAGCAGCTTAGGTGATCCAGTTATGAACACTGAAGCTTTCTTT	CASSLGDPVMNTEAFF